The T cell receptor beta chain described here comes from a study of blood T cells in healthy people across ages. Study summary: Template-switching capture recovered about one barcoded beta molecule per two T cells. The study, taken as a whole, reports: Diversity estimates drawn from one million T cells were deemed underestimates.

This clonotype came up a few times. Its antigen remains unknown. Germline V gene lookup returns CDR1 SGHAT and CDR2 FQDESV (reference sequence). The CDR3 contains 14 residues. Trimming took off 2 bases at V and 10 bases at J, with 12 bases between the two ends. Healthy individuals of Caucasian origin from Russia, aged about 6 to 100, served as donors. Next came a second PCR, run for about 6 to 11 cycles, which used a sample-barcoded 5' primer along with a J-beta primer mix. TCRdb analysed the 5' RACE reads with MiXCR anew, one entry per CDR3 protein. The data show fewer than 700,000 distinct CDR3 sequences, more than 45% seen once.

The rearrangement uses TRBV11-1 and TRBJ1-6, with D possibly being TRBD1 (6 bases). The TCR sequence derives from a man older than 75 in good health. The sequenced sample consisted of blood. The CDR3 DNA follows: TGTGCCAGCAGCTTACGGACGGGGGCATCACCCCTCCACTTT. Its translation is CASSLRTGASPLHF.